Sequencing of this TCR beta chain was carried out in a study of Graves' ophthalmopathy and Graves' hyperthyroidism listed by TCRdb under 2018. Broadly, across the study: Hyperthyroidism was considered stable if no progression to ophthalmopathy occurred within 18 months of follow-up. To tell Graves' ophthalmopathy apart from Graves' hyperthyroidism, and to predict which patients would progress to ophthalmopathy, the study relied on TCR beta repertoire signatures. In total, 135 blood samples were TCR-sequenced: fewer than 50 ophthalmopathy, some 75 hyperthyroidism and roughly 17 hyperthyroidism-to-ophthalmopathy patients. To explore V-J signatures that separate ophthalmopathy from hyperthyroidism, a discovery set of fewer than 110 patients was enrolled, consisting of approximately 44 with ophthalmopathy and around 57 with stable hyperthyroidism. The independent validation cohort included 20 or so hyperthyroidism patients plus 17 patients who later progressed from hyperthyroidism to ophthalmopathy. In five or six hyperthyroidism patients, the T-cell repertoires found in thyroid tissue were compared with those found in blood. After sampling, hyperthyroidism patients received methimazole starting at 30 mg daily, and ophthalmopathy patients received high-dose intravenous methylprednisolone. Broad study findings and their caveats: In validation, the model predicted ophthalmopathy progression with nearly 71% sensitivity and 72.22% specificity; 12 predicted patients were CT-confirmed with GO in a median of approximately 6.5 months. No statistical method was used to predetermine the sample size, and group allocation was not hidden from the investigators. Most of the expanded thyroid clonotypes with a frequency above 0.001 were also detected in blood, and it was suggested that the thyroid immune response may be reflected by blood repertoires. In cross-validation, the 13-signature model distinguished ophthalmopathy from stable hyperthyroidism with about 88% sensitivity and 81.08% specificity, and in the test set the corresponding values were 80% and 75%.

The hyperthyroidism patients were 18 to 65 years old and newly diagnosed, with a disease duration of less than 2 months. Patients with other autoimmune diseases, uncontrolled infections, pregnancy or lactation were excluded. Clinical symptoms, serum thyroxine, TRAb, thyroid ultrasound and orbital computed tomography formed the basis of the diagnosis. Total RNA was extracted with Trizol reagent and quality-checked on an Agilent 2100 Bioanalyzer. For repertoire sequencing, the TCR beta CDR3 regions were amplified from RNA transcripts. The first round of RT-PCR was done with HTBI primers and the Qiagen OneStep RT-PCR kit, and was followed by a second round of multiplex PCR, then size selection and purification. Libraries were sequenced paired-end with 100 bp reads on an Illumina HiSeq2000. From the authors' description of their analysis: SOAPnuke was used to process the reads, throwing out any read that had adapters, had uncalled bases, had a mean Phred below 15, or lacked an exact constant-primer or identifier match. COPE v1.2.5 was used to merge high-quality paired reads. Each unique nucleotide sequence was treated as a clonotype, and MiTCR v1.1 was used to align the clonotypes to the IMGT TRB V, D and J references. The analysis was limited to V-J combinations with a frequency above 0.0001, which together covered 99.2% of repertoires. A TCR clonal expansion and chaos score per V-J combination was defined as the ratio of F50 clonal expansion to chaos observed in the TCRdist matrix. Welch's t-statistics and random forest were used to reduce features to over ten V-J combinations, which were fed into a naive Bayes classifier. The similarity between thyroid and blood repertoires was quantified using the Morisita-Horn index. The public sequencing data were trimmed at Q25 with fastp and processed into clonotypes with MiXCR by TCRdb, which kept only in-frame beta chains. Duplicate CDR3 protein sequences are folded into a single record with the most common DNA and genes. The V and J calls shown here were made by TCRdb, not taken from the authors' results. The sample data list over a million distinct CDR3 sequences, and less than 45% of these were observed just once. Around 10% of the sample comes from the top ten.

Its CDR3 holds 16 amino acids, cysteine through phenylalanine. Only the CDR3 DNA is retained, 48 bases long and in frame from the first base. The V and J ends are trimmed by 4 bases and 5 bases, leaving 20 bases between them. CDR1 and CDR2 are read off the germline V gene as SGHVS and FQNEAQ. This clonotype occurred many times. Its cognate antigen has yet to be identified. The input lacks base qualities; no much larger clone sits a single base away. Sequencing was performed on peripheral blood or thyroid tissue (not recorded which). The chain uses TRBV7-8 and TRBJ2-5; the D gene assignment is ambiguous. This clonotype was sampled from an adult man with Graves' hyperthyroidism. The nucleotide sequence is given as TGTGCCAGCAGCTGGCCGGGTAGATTGATTTTGGAGACCCAGTACTTC. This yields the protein CASSWPGRLILETQYF.